These 30 T cell receptor beta chains came from one sample sequenced in a study of cytomegalovirus exposure and HLA in healthy donors. Both 60 Vbeta primers and 13 Jbeta primers went into the PCR. Libraries were prepared by immunoSEQ multiplex PCR; TCRdb keeps only in-frame clonotypes and omits some of them. Of 170,000 or so clones detected, about three quarters appear once; the ten largest clones hold 4.5% to 6%. Source material: PBMCs. These receptors came from a middle-aged man in good health and CMV-seronegative.

This clone appeared a few times. The V and J genes are TRBV7-2 and TRBJ2-3; 12 bases fit TRBD2. Trimming cost V 5 bases and J 2 bases; bases outside gene matches: 5. The CDR3 totals 16 residues. Germline CDR1 and CDR2: SGHTA and FQGNSA. CDR3 nucleotide sequence: TGTGCCAGCAGCCCAACTAGCGGGGGGCTCACAGATACGCAGTATTTT. This encodes CASSPTSGGLTDTQYF.

The genes are TRBV21-1 and TRBJ1-5. TRBV21-1 counts as a pseudogene. The CDR3 length is 18 residues. The CDR3 protein is CASRHPVGGSASNQPQHF. CDR3 nucleotide sequence: TGTGCCAGCAGGCACCCGGTCGGGGGTTCGGCGAGCAATCAGCCCCAGCATTTT.

The chain couples TRBV5-1 to TRBJ1-6; D unclear. Deletions cut 4 bases from V and 7 bases from J, with 27 bases between. The length of the CDR3 is 19 residues. Germline V CDR1 and CDR2: SGHRS, YFSETQ. The CDR3, as DNA: TGCGCCAGCAGCCTTTCAGGTGGGGAAAGGAGGCCCCTGAATTCACCCCTCCACTTT. Protein sequence: CASSLSGGERRPLNSPLHF.

The V gene is TRBV5-4, the J gene TRBJ1-1; tentative D call: TRBD1 (5 bases). The CDR3 sequence is 15 residues long. Germline V lookup: CDR1 SGHNT, CDR2 YYREEE (reference sequence). Trimming shortened V by 0 bases and J by 6 bases, and 15 bases separated the two germline ends. The CDR3 protein is CASSLAGGVGSEAFF. The CDR3, as DNA: TGTGCCAGCAGCTTGGCGGGGGGGGTCGGGTCTGAAGCTTTCTTT.

The chain combines TRBV7-3 with TRBJ2-7, with TRBD1 matching over 9 bases. Unmatched junction bases numbered 5, after V lost 5 bases and J lost 6 bases. The CDR3 is 13 residues long. Germline-derived CDR1 and CDR2 are SGHTA and FQGTGA. CDR3 sequence: CASSKDRGREQYF. In nucleotides, the CDR3 is TGTGCCAGCAGCAAGGACAGGGGACGCGAGCAGTACTTC.

This rearrangement joins TRBV6-1 to TRBJ1-2; unclear D gene. Germline V gene lookup returns CDR1 MNHNS and CDR2 SASEGT. The CDR3 sequence is 15 residues long. The germline V and J ends were trimmed by 1 base and 5 bases, with 14 bases remaining between them. The CDR3 nucleotides read TGTGCCAGCAGTGAAGGGCTGATGTCTTGGTATGGCTACACCTTC. Protein product: CASSEGLMSWYGYTF.

The chain links TRBV11-2 to TRBJ1-1; weak D call: TRBD1 (6 bases). Trimming removed 1 base at V and 0 bases at J, with 12 bases between. Germline CDR1 and CDR2: SGHAT and FQNNGV. The CDR3 is made up of 16 amino acids. CDR3 in DNA: TGTGCCAGCAGCTTAGTGTCAGGGGCCATGAACACTGAAGCTTTCTTT. Amino acids: CASSLVSGAMNTEAFF.

The rearrangement joins TRBV9 to TRBJ2-7; D is possibly TRBD2 (6 bases). This CDR3 has 14 amino acids. Trimming cost V 4 bases and J 6 bases, with 17 bases left between them. Germline-derived CDR1 and CDR2 are SGDLS and YYNGEE. The CDR3 reads CASSPLTGVREQYF. Written as DNA, the CDR3 is TGTGCCAGCAGCCCCCTCACGGGAGTCCGCGAGCAGTACTTC.

The chain recombines TRBV25-1 with TRBJ2-3; 9 positions agree with TRBD1. Germline loops: CDR1 MGHDK, CDR2 SYGVNS. After removal of 4 bases from V and 3 bases from J, the junction contained 2 bases not matched to a gene. This CDR3 spans 14 amino acids. CDR3 amino acids: CASSGDRDTDTQYF. The CDR3 DNA sequence: TGTGCCAGCAGTGGGGACAGGGATACAGATACGCAGTATTTT.

The V call is TRBV13, the J call TRBJ2-7; D is possibly TRBD2 (5 bases). V was clipped by 5 bases and J by 3 bases, with 11 bases between them. The CDR3 has 13 amino acids. CDR1 and CDR2 (germline): PRHDT, FYEKMQ (reference sequence). The CDR3 region is CASSPPGNYEQYF. As DNA, the CDR3 is TGTGCCAGCAGCCCTCCCGGGAACTACGAGCAGTACTTC.

This chain uses TRBV20-1 with TRBJ1-2; D is unresolved. V shed 4 bases and J shed 4 bases, with 7 bases lying between them. Germline V gene lookup returns CDR1 DFQATT and CDR2 SNEGSKA (reference sequence). The CDR3 has 11 residues. Here the CDR3 reads CSATGSYGYTF. CDR3 DNA: TGCAGTGCTACCGGGAGCTATGGCTACACCTTC.

The chain joins TRBV10-3 to TRBJ2-3; 10 bases are shared with TRBD2. The CDR3 consists of 14 residues. Germline lookup yields CDR1 ENHRY and CDR2 SYGVKD. V was pared by 6 bases and J by 5 bases, with 5 bases of the junction left unmatched. The CDR3 DNA follows: TGTGCCATCAGCTCAGCGGGAGGGGGAGATACGCAGTATTTT. Translated: CAISSAGGGDTQYF.

The chain couples TRBV7-9 to TRBJ2-7, with 9 bases lining up with TRBD1. The CDR3 has 14 amino acids. Trimming took 4 bases from V and 1 from J; bases not matched to a gene: 2. Germline V gives CDR1 SEHNR, CDR2 FQNEAQ (reference sequence). CDR3 DNA sequence: TGTGCCAGCAGCTGGGACAGGGAGTCCTACGAGCAGTACTTC. Translation gives CASSWDRESYEQYF. Combining the CDR3 with reference TRBV7-9 and TRBJ2-7 gives the whole variable domain DTGVSQNPRHKITKRGQNVTFRCDPISEHNRLYWYRQTLGQGPEFLTYFQNEAQLEKSRLLSDRFSAERPKGSFSTLEIQRTEQGDSAMYLCASSWDRESYEQYFGPGTRLTVT.

The chain carries TRBV9 and TRBJ2-2; D is possibly TRBD2 (6 bases). The CDR3 spans 16 residues. V lost 4 bases and J 1 base, leaving 14 bases between the germline ends. CDR1 and CDR2 (germline): SGDLS, YYNGEE. CDR3 DNA: TGTGCCAGCAGCTTATTCGGGACTCAGAACACCGGGGAGCTGTTTTTT. The encoded protein is CASSLFGTQNTGELFF. Supplemented by reference TRBV9 and TRBJ2-2, the full variable domain reads DSGVTQTPKHLITATGQRVTLRCSPRSGDLSVYWYQQSLDQGLQFLIQYYNGEERAKGNILERFSAQQFPDLHSELNLSSLELGDSALYFCASSLFGTQNTGELFFGEGSRLTVL.

The chain carries TRBV12-5 and TRBJ1-1; 9 positions agree with TRBD1. V trimming: 1 base; J trimming: 0 bases; junction bases outside the gene matches: 9. This CDR3 comprises 18 residues. Germline V gene sequence: CDR1 LGHNT, CDR2 FRNRAP. The CDR3 DNA reads as TGTGCTAGTGGTTTGGAATGGGCTTGGGACAGGGTGAACACTGAAGCTTTCTTT. This gives the protein CASGLEWAWDRVNTEAFF.

V and J are TRBV11-2 and TRBJ2-5; 10 bases are a match to TRBD2. The CDR3 is made up of 12 amino acids. The V segment lost 7 bases and the J segment 5 bases; nucleotides outside the gene matches: 1. Looked up from germline, CDR1 is SGHAT and CDR2 is FQNNGV. DNA for the CDR3: TGTGCCAGCAAACTAGCGGGGGAGACCCAGTACTTC. This gives the protein CASKLAGETQYF. Full variable domain (missing parts from reference TRBV11-2 and TRBJ2-5): EAGVAQSPRYKIIEKRQSVAFWCNPISGHATLYWYQQILGQGPKLLIQFQNNGVVDDSQLPKDRFSAERLKGVDSTLKIQPAKLEDSAVYLCASKLAGETQYFGPGTRLLVL.

The rearrangement joins TRBV6-1 to TRBJ1-4; tentative D call: TRBD1 (6 bases). CDR3 length: 16 residues. Germline V CDR1 and CDR2: MNHNS, SASEGT. Trimming cost V 3 bases and J 8 bases, with 19 bases left between them. The CDR3 nucleotides are TGTGCCAGCAGTGACCTATGGAAACAGGGCCGGGAAAAACTGTTTTTT. Its translation is CASSDLWKQGREKLFF.

This chain uses TRBV9 with TRBJ2-5, with 10 bases lining up with TRBD1. The J call may not be correct, given that the DNA end is closer to TRBJ2-7. Per germline, CDR1 SGDLS and CDR2 YYNGEE. This CDR3 is 17 amino acids long. CDR3 DNA: TGTGCCAGCAGCGTCCCCGACAGGGGGCAGGGGTCGTACGAGCAGTACTTC. Translating it yields CASSVPDRGQGSYEQYF.

The chain is built from TRBV18 and TRBJ2-5, with D perhaps TRBD1 (5 bases). The DNA end lines up better with TRBJ2-7; the J call may be wrong. CDR1 is KGHSH and CDR2 is LQKENI in the germline V gene. The CDR3 spans 14 residues. For the CDR3, the DNA is TGTGCCAGCTCACCACCGACAGCAGCCTACGAGCAGTACTTC. Translating it yields CASSPPTAAYEQYF.

The V gene is TRBV5-5, the J gene TRBJ2-7, with 10 bases fitting TRBD1. Germline lookup yields CDR1 SGHKS and CDR2 YYEKEE (reference sequence). CDR3 length: 14 amino acids. J was trimmed by 4 bases and V by 4 bases; bases with no gene match: 5. CDR3 nucleotides: TGTGCCAGCAGCCAGACAGGGGGCGGGTACGAGCAGTACTTC. Translation gives CASSQTGGGYEQYF.

The chain links TRBV5-5 to TRBJ2-1, with D perhaps matching TRBD2 (6 bases). The CDR3 sequence is 15 residues long. V was trimmed by 4 bases and J by 0 bases, leaving 11 bases between them. CDR1 and CDR2 from the germline V gene are SGHKS and YYEKEE (reference sequence). This CDR3 reads CASSPIGSSYNEQFF. The CDR3 coding sequence is TGTGCCAGCAGCCCCATCGGGAGCTCCTACAATGAGCAGTTCTTC. The complete variable domain, with remaining parts taken from reference TRBV5-5 and TRBJ2-1, reads DAGVTQSPTHLIKTRGQQVTLRCSPISGHKSVSWYQQVLGQGPQFIFQYYEKEERGRGNFPDRFSARQFPNYSSELNVNALLLGDSALYLCASSPIGSSYNEQFFGPGTRLTVL.

This chain uses TRBV14 with TRBJ2-1; possible D gene TRBD2, 5 bases. The CDR3 is 13 amino acids. Looked up from germline, CDR1 is SGHDN and CDR2 is FVKESK. Trimming took off 5 bases at V and 3 bases at J, with 8 bases between the two ends. CDR3 region: CASSSDYYNEQFF. DNA of the CDR3: TGTGCCAGCAGCTCCGACTACTACAATGAGCAGTTCTTC. The full variable domain, in which reference TRBV14 and TRBJ2-1 provide the parts outside the CDR3, is EAGVTQFPSHSVIEKGQTVTLRCDPISGHDNLYWYRRVMGKEIKFLLHFVKESKQDESGMPNNRFLAERTGGTYSTLKVQPAELEDSGVYFCASSSDYYNEQFFGPGTRLTVL.

Comments on this clone: Other DNA variants within this sample encode the same CDR3. This chain uses TRBV18 with TRBJ1-5; 10 bases line up with TRBD1. Germline assignment: CDR1 KGHSH and CDR2 LQKENI. The CDR3 sequence is 13 residues long. V lost 6 bases and J lost 7; bases outside the gene matches: 3. CDR3 in amino acids: CASSPGQGQPQHF. The DNA of the CDR3 is TGTGCCAGCTCTCCGGGACAGGGGCAGCCCCAGCATTTT.

This clone was picked up one time. The chain recombines TRBV5-4 with TRBJ1-2; a weak D match, TRBD1 (6 bases). Germline V CDR1 and CDR2: SGHNT, YYREEE (reference sequence). The V gene lost 6 bases and the J gene lost 7 bases, with 13 bases spanning the gap. The CDR3 is 12 amino acids. The CDR3 nucleotides read TGTGCCAGCACCACCGTGGGGGCTGGCTACACCTTC. Encoded protein: CASTTVGAGYTF.

The chain carries TRBV19 and TRBJ1-1; TRBD1 agrees at 8 bases. In germline, CDR1 is LNHDA, CDR2 SQIVND (reference sequence). The CDR3 runs to 14 residues. V gave up 4 bases and J gave up 5 bases; unmatched junction bases: 6. CDR3: CASSTQGAWTEAFF. CDR3 nucleotides: TGTGCCAGTAGTACTCAGGGGGCGTGGACTGAAGCTTTCTTT.

This clone has a handful of counts. DNA of the CDR3: TGTGCCAGCAGTTTGAATCGGGGACAGGTCTATGGCTACACCTTC. This translates into CASSLNRGQVYGYTF. V gene TRBV27 combines with J gene TRBJ1-2; 8 bases are shared with TRBD1. The germline gives CDR1 MNHEY, CDR2 SMNVEV (reference sequence). The J segment lost 4 bases and the V segment lost 3 bases, leaving 7 bases of the junction unmatched. The CDR3 extends over 15 amino acids.

The V gene is TRBV7-6, the J gene TRBJ1-3; D is ambiguous. The germline V gene has CDR1 SGHVS and CDR2 FNYEAQ. The CDR3 runs 14 residues. Trimming took off 1 base at V and 0 bases at J, with 4 bases between the two ends. The CDR3 reads CASSLGVSGNTIYF. The CDR3, as DNA: TGTGCCAGCAGCTTAGGCGTCTCTGGAAACACCATATATTTT. Full variable domain (missing parts from reference TRBV7-6 and TRBJ1-3): GAGVSQSPRYKVTKRGQDVALRCDPISGHVSLYWYRQALGQGPEFLTYFNYEAQQDKSGLPNDRFSAERPEGSISTLTIQRTEQRDSAMYRCASSLGVSGNTIYFGEGSWLTVV.

V gene TRBV5-1 combines with J gene TRBJ2-6; weak D call: TRBD1 (5 bases). The CDR3 contains 14 residues. V shed 4 bases and J shed 4 bases, with 9 bases lying between them. Per germline, CDR1 SGHRS and CDR2 YFSETQ. DNA of the CDR3: TGCGCCAGCAGCGATACAGGCGGGGCCAACGTCCTGACTTTC. It specifies CASSDTGGANVLTF.

The rearrangement joins TRBV25-1 to TRBJ1-1; unclear D gene. The CDR3 runs to 12 residues. CDR1 is MGHDK, CDR2 SYGVNS, per germline. Trimming left V 0 bases short and J 9 bases short, with 8 bases between. CDR3 region: CASSEYPGKAFF. CDR3 nucleotides: TGTGCCAGCAGTGAATACCCGGGGAAAGCTTTCTTT.

This clone has just a few counts. J is TRBJ2-1 and V is TRBV6-5, with 10 nucleotides matching TRBD1. Per germline, CDR1 MNHEY and CDR2 SVGAGI. The CDR3 is 13 amino acids. J lost 8 bases, V lost 7 bases, and 5 bases had no gene match. CDR3 residues: CASTLTGGDEQFF. The CDR3 DNA sequence: TGTGCCAGCACCCTGACAGGGGGCGATGAGCAGTTCTTC.